This is a list of T cell receptor beta chains from one sample in a study of cytomegalovirus exposure and HLA in healthy donors. The repertoire was sequenced with immunoSEQ multiplex PCR; TCRdb's copy has only in-frame clones and lacks some. The data contain roughly 140,000 clones, over 75% of them seen just once; the ten biggest clones take up 1.2%. Source material: PBMCs. All receptors derive from a female donor in good health and CMV-seronegative. CDR3s include the opening cysteine and the closing phenylalanine or tryptophan. The D gene is left open where the match is weak. Clone size is not always given. Where it is, it says once, few, many or a class for expanded clones.

d_gene: TRBD2
len: 15
v_gene: TRBV9
j_gene: TRBJ2-7
abundance: -
CDR3aa: CASSVGATSEYEQYF
CDR3nt: TGTGCCAGCAGCGTAGGTGCGACTAGCGAATACGAGCAGTACTTC

d_gene: -
len: 13
v_gene: TRBV6-5
j_gene: TRBJ1-1
abundance: -
CDR3aa: CASSSTGNTEAFF
CDR3nt: TGTGCCAGCAGTTCGACAGGGAACACTGAAGCTTTCTTT

d_gene: TRBD1
len: 16
v_gene: TRBV28
j_gene: TRBJ2-7
abundance: -
CDR3aa: CASSPRPGQGPREQYF
CDR3nt: TGTGCCAGCAGTCCTCGACCGGGACAGGGCCCTCGCGAGCAGTACTTC

d_gene: TRBD1
len: 15
v_gene: TRBV15
j_gene: TRBJ1-5
abundance: -
CDR3aa: CATSGGQGSNQPQHF
CDR3nt: TGTGCCACCAGCGGGGGACAGGGGAGCAATCAGCCCCAGCATTTT

d_gene: -
len: 13
v_gene: TRBV28
j_gene: TRBJ1-1
abundance: -
CDR3aa: CASSLSPNTEAFF
CDR3nt: TGTGCCAGCAGTTTGAGTCCGAACACTGAAGCTTTCTTT

d_gene: -
len: 16
v_gene: TRBV4-2
j_gene: TRBJ1-5
abundance: -
CDR3aa: CASSWAYAGIWQPQHF
CDR3nt: TGTGCCAGCAGCTGGGCGTACGCAGGGATTTGGCAGCCCCAGCATTTT

d_gene: -
len: 14
v_gene: TRBV5-1
j_gene: TRBJ2-7
abundance: -
CDR3aa: CASSPGTGEDEQYF
CDR3nt: TGCGCCAGCAGCCCCGGGACTGGGGAGGACGAGCAGTACTTC

d_gene: TRBD1
len: 14
v_gene: TRBV5-1
j_gene: TRBJ1-4
abundance: once
CDR3aa: CASSFDREEEKLFF
CDR3nt: TGCGCCAGCAGTTTTGACAGGGAAGAGGAAAAACTGTTTTTT

d_gene: -
len: 13
v_gene: TRBV6-6
j_gene: TRBJ2-2
abundance: few
CDR3aa: CASSYPSIGELFF
CDR3nt: TGTGCCAGCAGTTACCCCTCTATCGGGGAGCTGTTTTTT

d_gene: TRBD1
len: 16
v_gene: TRBV7-9
j_gene: TRBJ1-3
abundance: -
CDR3aa: CASSWTGSSSGNTIYF
CDR3nt: TGTGCCAGCAGCTGGACAGGGAGTTCATCTGGAAACACCATATATTTT

d_gene: TRBD2
len: 15
v_gene: TRBV25-1
j_gene: TRBJ2-7
abundance: -
CDR3aa: CASTGRDGLSYEQYF
CDR3nt: TGTGCCAGCACCGGGAGGGACGGCCTCTCCTACGAGCAGTACTTC

d_gene: -
len: 13
v_gene: TRBV4-1
j_gene: TRBJ2-7
abundance: -
CDR3aa: CASSQRQDYEQYF
CDR3nt: TGCGCCAGCAGCCAAAGACAGGACTACGAGCAGTACTTC

d_gene: TRBD1
len: 18
v_gene: TRBV5-1
j_gene: TRBJ2-6
abundance: -
CDR3aa: CASSVGRTGFSGANVLTF
CDR3nt: TGCGCCAGCAGCGTAGGACGGACAGGGTTCTCTGGGGCCAACGTCCTGACTTTC

d_gene: TRBD2
len: 16
v_gene: TRBV7-9
j_gene: TRBJ2-2
abundance: -
CDR3aa: CARSTLGTSLVGELFF
CDR3nt: TGTGCCAGGAGCACGTTGGGGACTAGTCTTGTCGGGGAGCTGTTTTTT

d_gene: TRBD2
len: 13
v_gene: TRBV2
j_gene: TRBJ2-7
abundance: -
CDR3aa: CASIGTSAYEQYF
CDR3nt: TGTGCCAGCATTGGGACTAGCGCATACGAGCAGTACTTC

d_gene: -
len: 14
v_gene: TRBV28
j_gene: TRBJ2-1
abundance: -
CDR3aa: CASSLSLSYNEQFF
CDR3nt: TGTGCCAGCAGTTTGAGCCTGTCCTACAATGAGCAGTTCTTC

d_gene: TRBD1
len: 17
v_gene: TRBV5-6
j_gene: TRBJ2-6
abundance: -
CDR3aa: CVSSQIAGGSGANVLTF
CDR3nt: TGTGTCAGCAGCCAGATCGCAGGGGGATCTGGGGCCAACGTCCTGACTTTC

d_gene: TRBD1
len: 17
v_gene: TRBV25-1
j_gene: TRBJ2-2
abundance: -
CDR3aa: CASSALTGTGVTGELFF
CDR3nt: TGTGCCAGCAGTGCCCTTACCGGGACAGGGGTCACCGGGGAGCTGTTTTTT

d_gene: -
len: 16
v_gene: TRBV27
j_gene: TRBJ2-7
abundance: few
CDR3aa: CASSFTPGLGSYEQYF
CDR3nt: TGTGCCAGCAGCTTCACCCCGGGACTGGGTTCCTACGAGCAGTACTTC

d_gene: -
len: 12
v_gene: TRBV28
j_gene: TRBJ2-1
abundance: -
CDR3aa: CASSSRGNEQFF
CDR3nt: TGTGCCAGCAGCTCCAGGGGCAATGAGCAGTTCTTC

d_gene: -
len: 14
v_gene: TRBV5-4
j_gene: TRBJ1-2
abundance: few
CDR3aa: CASSLRSVNYGYTF
CDR3nt: TGTGCCAGCAGCTTGCGCAGTGTTAACTATGGCTACACCTTC

d_gene: TRBD1
len: 14
v_gene: TRBV7-9
j_gene: TRBJ1-3
abundance: once
CDR3aa: CASSWTGAGNTIYF
CDR3nt: TGTGCCAGCAGCTGGACAGGAGCCGGAAACACCATATATTTT

d_gene: -
len: 14
v_gene: TRBV27
j_gene: TRBJ2-7
abundance: -
CDR3aa: CASSLGPVYYEQYF
CDR3nt: TGTGCCAGCAGTTTAGGTCCGGTGTACTACGAGCAGTACTTC

d_gene: -
len: 13
v_gene: TRBV27
j_gene: TRBJ2-7
abundance: -
CDR3aa: CASSFDRNYEQYF
CDR3nt: TGTGCCAGCAGTTTCGACAGAAACTACGAGCAGTACTTC

d_gene: -
len: 13
v_gene: TRBV7-9
j_gene: TRBJ1-5
abundance: -
CDR3aa: CASSPGWGEPQHF
CDR3nt: TGTGCCAGCAGCCCGGGGTGGGGTGAGCCCCAGCATTTT

d_gene: -
len: 14
v_gene: TRBV21-1
j_gene: TRBJ1-1
abundance: once
CDR3aa: CASSKGQGWTEAFF
CDR3nt: TGTGCCAGCAGCAAGGGACAGGGCTGGACTGAAGCTTTCTTT

d_gene: -
len: 11
v_gene: TRBV29-1
j_gene: TRBJ1-2
abundance: -
CDR3aa: CSVETADGYTF
CDR3nt: TGCAGCGTTGAAACCGCGGATGGCTACACCTTC

d_gene: -
len: 14
v_gene: TRBV25-1
j_gene: TRBJ2-5
abundance: -
CDR3aa: CASSDRGNQETQYF
CDR3nt: TGTGCCAGCAGTGATCGGGGAAACCAAGAGACCCAGTACTTC

d_gene: TRBD2
len: 16
v_gene: TRBV4-2
j_gene: TRBJ2-5
abundance: -
CDR3aa: CASSQASGGGAETQYF
CDR3nt: TGTGCCAGCAGCCAGGCTAGCGGGGGAGGGGCAGAGACCCAGTACTTC

d_gene: -
len: 17
v_gene: TRBV7-6
j_gene: TRBJ1-5
abundance: -
CDR3aa: CASSLSSGILSNQPQHF
CDR3nt: TGTGCCAGCAGCCTAAGCTCCGGGATTCTAAGCAATCAGCCCCAGCATTTT

d_gene: TRBD2
len: 14
v_gene: TRBV30
j_gene: TRBJ2-7
abundance: once
CDR3aa: CAWRSAGGGYEQYF
CDR3nt: TGTGCCTGGAGGTCGGCGGGAGGGGGCTACGAGCAGTACTTC

d_gene: TRBD2
len: 16
v_gene: TRBV11-3
j_gene: TRBJ2-2
abundance: once
CDR3aa: CASSPRLAGESGELFF
CDR3nt: TGTGCCAGCAGCCCTAGACTAGCGGGAGAATCCGGGGAGCTGTTTTTT

d_gene: -
len: 13
v_gene: TRBV10-1
j_gene: TRBJ1-5
abundance: -
CDR3aa: CASSESSDQPQHF
CDR3nt: TGCGCCAGCAGTGAGTCATCCGATCAGCCCCAGCATTTT

d_gene: -
len: 16
v_gene: TRBV1
j_gene: TRBJ2-7
abundance: -
CDR3aa: CTSSPVRGDGTYEQYF
CDR3nt: TGCACCAGCAGCCCGGTCCGGGGGGATGGGACCTACGAGCAGTACTTC

d_gene: -
len: 16
v_gene: TRBV6-5
j_gene: TRBJ2-7
abundance: once
CDR3aa: CASSYSGGQLGREQYF
CDR3nt: TGTGCCAGCAGTTACTCGGGGGGACAGTTGGGGCGGGAGCAGTACTTC

d_gene: TRBD2
len: 15
v_gene: TRBV10-2
j_gene: TRBJ2-5
abundance: -
CDR3aa: CASSEAGGRQETQYF
CDR3nt: TGCGCCAGCAGTGAGGCGGGAGGGCGCCAAGAGACCCAGTACTTC

d_gene: -
len: 14
v_gene: TRBV6-5
j_gene: TRBJ2-7
abundance: once
CDR3aa: CASSYDGVSYEQYF
CDR3nt: TGTGCCAGCAGTTACGATGGAGTCTCCTACGAGCAGTACTTC

d_gene: -
len: 16
v_gene: TRBV28
j_gene: TRBJ2-7
abundance: -
CDR3aa: CASIPFDSGSSYEQYF
CDR3nt: TGTGCCAGCATCCCCTTTGATAGCGGTAGCTCCTACGAGCAGTACTTC

d_gene: TRBD2
len: 15
v_gene: TRBV29-1
j_gene: TRBJ2-3
abundance: -
CDR3aa: CSVEDPSGNIDTQYF
CDR3nt: TGCAGCGTTGAAGATCCTAGCGGGAATATAGATACGCAGTATTTT

d_gene: TRBD1
len: 15
v_gene: TRBV9
j_gene: TRBJ2-7
abundance: -
CDR3aa: CASSATAGGEYEQYF
CDR3nt: TGTGCCAGCAGCGCCACCGCAGGGGGCGAGTACGAGCAGTACTTC